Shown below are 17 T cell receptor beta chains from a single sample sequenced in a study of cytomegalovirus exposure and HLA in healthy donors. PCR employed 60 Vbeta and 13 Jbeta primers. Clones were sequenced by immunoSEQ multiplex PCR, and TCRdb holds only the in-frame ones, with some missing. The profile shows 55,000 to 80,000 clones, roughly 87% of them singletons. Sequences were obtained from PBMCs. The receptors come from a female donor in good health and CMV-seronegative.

CDR3 region: CASSLRVAGEGNEQFF. The CDR3 coding sequence is TGTGCCAGCAGTTTACGGGTAGCGGGAGAAGGGAATGAGCAGTTCTTC. The chain links TRBV28 to TRBJ2-1, with TRBD2 identical over 9 bases. Per germline, CDR1 MDHEN and CDR2 SYDVKM. J was trimmed by 7 bases and V by 2 bases; bases with no gene match: 9. The CDR3 runs to 16 residues.

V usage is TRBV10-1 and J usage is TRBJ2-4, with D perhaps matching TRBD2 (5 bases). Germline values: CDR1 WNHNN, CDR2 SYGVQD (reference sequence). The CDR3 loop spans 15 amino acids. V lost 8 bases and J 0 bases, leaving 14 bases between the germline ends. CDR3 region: CASSRTGIAKNIQYF. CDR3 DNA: TGCGCCAGCTCGAGGACGGGGATAGCCAAAAACATTCAGTACTTC.

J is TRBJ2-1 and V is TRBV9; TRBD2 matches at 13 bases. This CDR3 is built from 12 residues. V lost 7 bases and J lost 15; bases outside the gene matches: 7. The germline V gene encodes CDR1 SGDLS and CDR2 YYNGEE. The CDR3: CASGGLAGVVFF. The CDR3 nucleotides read TGTGCCAGCGGTGGACTAGCGGGAGTGGTGTTCTTC.

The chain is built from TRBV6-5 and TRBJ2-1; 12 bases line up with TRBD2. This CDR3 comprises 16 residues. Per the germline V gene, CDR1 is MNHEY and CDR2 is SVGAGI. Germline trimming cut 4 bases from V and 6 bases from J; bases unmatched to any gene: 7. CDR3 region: CASSSWTSGAGNEQFF. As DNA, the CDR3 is TGTGCCAGCAGTTCGTGGACTAGCGGGGCGGGCAATGAGCAGTTCTTC.

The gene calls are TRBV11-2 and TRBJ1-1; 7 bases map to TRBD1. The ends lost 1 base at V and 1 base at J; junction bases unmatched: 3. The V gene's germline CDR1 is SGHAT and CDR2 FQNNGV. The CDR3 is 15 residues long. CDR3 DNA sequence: TGTGCCAGCAGCTTAGGGACAGGCAGGAACACTGAAGCTTTCTTT. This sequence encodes CASSLGTGRNTEAFF.

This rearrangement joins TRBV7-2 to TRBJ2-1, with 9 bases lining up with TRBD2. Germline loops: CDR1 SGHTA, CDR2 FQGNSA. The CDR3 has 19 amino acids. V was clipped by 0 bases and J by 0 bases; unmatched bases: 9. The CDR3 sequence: CASSLARWGGRGSYNEQFF. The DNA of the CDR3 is TGTGCCAGCAGCTTAGCGCGGTGGGGCGGGAGGGGCTCCTACAATGAGCAGTTCTTC. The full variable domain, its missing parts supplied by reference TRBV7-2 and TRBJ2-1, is GAGVSQSPSNKVTEKGKDVELRCDPISGHTALYWYRQSLGQGLEFLIYFQGNSAPDKSGLPSDRFSAERTGGSVSTLTIQRTQQEDSAVYLCASSLARWGGRGSYNEQFFGPGTRLTVL.

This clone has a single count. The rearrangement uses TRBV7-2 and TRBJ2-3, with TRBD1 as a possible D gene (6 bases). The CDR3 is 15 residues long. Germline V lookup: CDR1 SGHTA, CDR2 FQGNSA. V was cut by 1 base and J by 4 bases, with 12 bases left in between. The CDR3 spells CASSLGNRESDTQYF. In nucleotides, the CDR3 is TGTGCCAGCAGCTTAGGGAACAGGGAGTCAGATACGCAGTATTTT.

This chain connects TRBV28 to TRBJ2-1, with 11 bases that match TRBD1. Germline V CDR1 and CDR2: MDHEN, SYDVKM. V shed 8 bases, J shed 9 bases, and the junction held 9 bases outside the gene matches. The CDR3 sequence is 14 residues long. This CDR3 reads CASGEGTGGREQFF. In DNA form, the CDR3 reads TGTGCCAGCGGTGAGGGGACAGGGGGTCGTGAGCAGTTCTTC. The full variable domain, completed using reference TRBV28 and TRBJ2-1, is DVKVTQSSRYLVKRTGEKVFLECVQDMDHENMFWYRQDPGLGLRLIYFSYDVKMKEKGDIPEGYSVSREKKERFSLILESASTNQTSMYLCASGEGTGGREQFFGPGTRLTVL.

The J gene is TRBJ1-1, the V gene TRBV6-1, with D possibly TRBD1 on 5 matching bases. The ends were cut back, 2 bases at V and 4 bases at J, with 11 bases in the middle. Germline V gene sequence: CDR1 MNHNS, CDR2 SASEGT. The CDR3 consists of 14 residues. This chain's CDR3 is CASSERAGRTEAFF. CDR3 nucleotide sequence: TGTGCCAGCAGTGAAAGGGCAGGGCGCACTGAAGCTTTCTTT.

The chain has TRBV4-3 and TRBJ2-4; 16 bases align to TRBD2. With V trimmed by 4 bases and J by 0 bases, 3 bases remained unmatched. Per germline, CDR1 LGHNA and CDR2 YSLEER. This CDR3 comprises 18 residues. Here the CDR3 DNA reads TGCGCCAGCAGCCTGGGGACTAGCGGGGGGGTAGCCAAAAACATTCAGTACTTC. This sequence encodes CASSLGTSGGVAKNIQYF.

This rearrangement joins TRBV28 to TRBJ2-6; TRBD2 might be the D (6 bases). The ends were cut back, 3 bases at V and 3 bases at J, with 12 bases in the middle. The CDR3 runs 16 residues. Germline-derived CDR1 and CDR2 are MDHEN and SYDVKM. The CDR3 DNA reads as TGTGCCAGCAGTTTGGGAGGTCAGGATGGGGCCAACGTCCTGACTTTC. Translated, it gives CASSLGGQDGANVLTF. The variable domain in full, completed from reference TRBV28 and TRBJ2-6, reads DVKVTQSSRYLVKRTGEKVFLECVQDMDHENMFWYRQDPGLGLRLIYFSYDVKMKEKGDIPEGYSVSREKKERFSLILESASTNQTSMYLCASSLGGQDGANVLTFGAGSRLTVL.

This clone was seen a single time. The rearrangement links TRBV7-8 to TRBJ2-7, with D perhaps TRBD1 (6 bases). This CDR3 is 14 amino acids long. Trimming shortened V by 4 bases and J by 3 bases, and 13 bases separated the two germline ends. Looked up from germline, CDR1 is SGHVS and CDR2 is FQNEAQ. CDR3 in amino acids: CASSSNTGNYEQYF. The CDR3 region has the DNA TGTGCCAGCAGCTCCAACACAGGGAACTACGAGCAGTACTTC.

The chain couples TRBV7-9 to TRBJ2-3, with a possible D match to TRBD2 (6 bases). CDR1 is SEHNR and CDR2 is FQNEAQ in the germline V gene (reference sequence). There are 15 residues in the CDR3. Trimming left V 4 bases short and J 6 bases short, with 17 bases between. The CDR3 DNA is TGTGCCAGCAGCTCCCGGGGGTTCGGGGCCGATACGCAGTATTTT. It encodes CASSSRGFGADTQYF.

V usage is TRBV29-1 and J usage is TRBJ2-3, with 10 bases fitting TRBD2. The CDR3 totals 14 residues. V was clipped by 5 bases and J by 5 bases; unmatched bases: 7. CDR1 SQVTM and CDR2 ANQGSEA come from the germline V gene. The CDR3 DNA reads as TGCAGCGTTATAGCGGGAGGTCGCAGAGATACGCAGTATTTT. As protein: CSVIAGGRRDTQYF.

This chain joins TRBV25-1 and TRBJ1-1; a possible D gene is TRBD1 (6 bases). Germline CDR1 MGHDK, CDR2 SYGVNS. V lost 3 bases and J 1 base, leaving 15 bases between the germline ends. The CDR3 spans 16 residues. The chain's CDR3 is CASSEIRGIGNTEAFF. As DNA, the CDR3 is TGTGCCAGCAGTGAGATAAGGGGGATAGGGAACACTGAAGCTTTCTTT.

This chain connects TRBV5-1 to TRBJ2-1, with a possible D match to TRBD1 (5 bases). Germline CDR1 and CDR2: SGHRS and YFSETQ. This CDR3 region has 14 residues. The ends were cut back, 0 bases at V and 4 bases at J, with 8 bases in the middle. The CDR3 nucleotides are TGCGCCAGCAGCTTGGGAGACAGTTACAATGAGCAGTTCTTC. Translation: CASSLGDSYNEQFF.

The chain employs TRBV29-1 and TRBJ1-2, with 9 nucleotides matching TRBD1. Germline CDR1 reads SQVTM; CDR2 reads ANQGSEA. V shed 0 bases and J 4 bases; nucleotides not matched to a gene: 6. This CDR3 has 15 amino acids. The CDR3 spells CSVEDRTGDGYGYTF. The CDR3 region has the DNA TGCAGCGTTGAAGACCGGACAGGGGACGGCTATGGCTACACCTTC.